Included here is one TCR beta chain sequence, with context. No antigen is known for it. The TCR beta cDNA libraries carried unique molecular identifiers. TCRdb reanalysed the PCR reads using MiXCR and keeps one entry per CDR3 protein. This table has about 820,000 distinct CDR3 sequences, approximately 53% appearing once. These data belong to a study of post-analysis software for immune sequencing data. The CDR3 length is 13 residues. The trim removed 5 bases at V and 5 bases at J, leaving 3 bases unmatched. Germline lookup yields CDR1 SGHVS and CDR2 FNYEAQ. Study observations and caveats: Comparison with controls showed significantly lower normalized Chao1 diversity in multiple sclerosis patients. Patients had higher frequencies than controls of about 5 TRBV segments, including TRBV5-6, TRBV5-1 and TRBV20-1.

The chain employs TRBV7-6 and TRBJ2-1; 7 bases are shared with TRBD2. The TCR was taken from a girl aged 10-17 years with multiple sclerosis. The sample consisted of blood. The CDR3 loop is CASSARENNEQFF. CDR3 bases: TGTGCCAGCAGCGCGCGGGAGAACAATGAGCAGTTCTTC.